Listed below are T cell receptor beta chains from one sample, sequenced in a study of T cell responses to AZD1222 COVID-19 vaccine. The method was immunoSEQ multiplex PCR; TCRdb's version includes in-frame clones alone and lacks a portion of them. Here the sample spans some 150,000 clones, about 93% being singletons. Sequencing was performed on peripheral blood, taken on day 0 of AZD1222 vaccination. These TCRs come from an adult in good health. The CDR3 runs from the conserved cysteine through the conserved F or W. Each record gives: CDR3 DNA, CDR3 protein, clone size, CDR3 length, V gene, J gene, D gene. D genes are given only for firm matches. The size of a clone is reported for some rows only, either as once, few or many, or as a class for expanded clones.

TGTGCCAGTAGTTTTCCCCCTGGAAGGGGAGACTATGGCTACACCTTC	CASSFPPGRGDYGYTF	-	16	TRBV19	TRBJ1-2	-
TGTGCCAGCAGCGTAGTAACCCCAGGGGGCAACTATGGCTACACCTTC	CASSVVTPGGNYGYTF	-	16	TRBV9	TRBJ1-2	TRBD1
TGTGCCAGTAGTAAACAGGTACCCCCCTACGAGCAGTACTTC	CASSKQVPPYEQYF	-	14	TRBV19	TRBJ2-7	-
TGTGCCAGCAGCCCAGGGGGCCGATATCAGCCCCAGCATTTT	CASSPGGRYQPQHF	-	14	TRBV7-6	TRBJ1-5	TRBD1
TGTGCCAGCAGTTTTACCTCCTACGAGCAGTACTTC	CASSFTSYEQYF	-	12	TRBV12-3/TRBV12-4	TRBJ2-7	-
TGTGCCAGCAGCTTAAGGGGAGCGGGAGGTTCGAGTAATGAGCAGTTCTTC	CASSLRGAGGSSNEQFF	-	17	TRBV11-2	TRBJ2-1	TRBD2
TGCGCCAGCAGCCAAGAGAAGGGGAGGGAGACCCAGTACTTC	CASSQEKGRETQYF	-	14	TRBV4-1	TRBJ2-5	-
TGTGCCAGCAGTGGCAGAGGGGGCACTGAAGCTTTCTTT	CASSGRGGTEAFF	-	13	TRBV6-6	TRBJ1-1	-
TGTGCCAGCAGTTACTCTCTCCTGGGGGACTACGAGCAGTACTTC	CASSYSLLGDYEQYF	-	15	TRBV6-5	TRBJ2-7	-
TGTGCCAGCAGCTTAGGCGGGGGAAACACCATATATTTT	CASSLGGGNTIYF	-	13	TRBV11-2	TRBJ1-3	-
TGTGCCAGCAGCTCCCTCGGGCAGGTGCGCACCGGGGAGCTGTTTTTT	CASSSLGQVRTGELFF	-	16	TRBV7-9	TRBJ2-2	-
TGTGCCAGCAGCCACAGGGATTCACCCCTCCACTTT	CASSHRDSPLHF	-	12	TRBV3-1/TRBV3-2	TRBJ1-6	-
TGTGCCAGCTCACAACTTACAGGGGCCCCGGGTACTGAAGCTTTCTTT	CASSQLTGAPGTEAFF	-	16	TRBV18	TRBJ1-1	TRBD1
TGTGCCAGCAGCCCAGGGGGCGGCCACTATGAAAAACTGTTTTTT	CASSPGGGHYEKLFF	-	15	TRBV7-6	TRBJ1-4	TRBD1
TGTGCCAGCAGTAGCCCGGGCCTGAACACTGAAGCTTTCTTT	CASSSPGLNTEAFF	-	14	TRBV27	TRBJ1-1	-
TGCGCCAGCAGCCCACTAGCGGGATCGGTCGCAGATACGCAGTATTTT	CASSPLAGSVADTQYF	-	16	TRBV5-1	TRBJ2-3	TRBD2
TGTGCCAGCAGTGAAGTCTTGGGGGCGAGTGAAGCTTTCTTT	CASSEVLGASEAFF	-	14	TRBV6-1	TRBJ1-1	-
TGTGCCAGCAGCTCCTCCGTCGGGCAAGAGACCCAGTACTTC	CASSSSVGQETQYF	-	14	TRBV7-7	TRBJ2-5	-
TGTGCCAGCAGTGTAGGACGGAAGAACACTGAAGCTTTCTTT	CASSVGRKNTEAFF	-	14	TRBV2	TRBJ1-1	-
TGTGCCAGCAGTCCCCCCGGGACTAGCGGGAGGTATGAGCAGTTCTTC	CASSPPGTSGRYEQFF	-	16	TRBV6-6	TRBJ2-1	TRBD2
TGTGCCAGCAGCCCGATGGGAGGAGCGAACACTGAAGCTTTCTTT	CASSPMGGANTEAFF	-	15	TRBV7-2	TRBJ1-1	-
TGTGCCAGCAGCTTAGGACCGGAGGGTACTACCTACGAGCAGTACTTC	CASSLGPEGTTYEQYF	-	16	TRBV7-2	TRBJ2-7	-
TGTGCCACCAGTAGCTCTCTCAGCTCCTACAATGAGCAGTTCTTC	CATSSSLSSYNEQFF	-	15	TRBV24-1	TRBJ2-1	-
TGTGCCAGGACCAGCTATGGCTACACCTTC	CARTSYGYTF	once	10	TRBV28	TRBJ1-2	-
TGCAGTGCTAGTTTGCGGGCAGATACGCAGTATTTT	CSASLRADTQYF	-	12	TRBV20-1	TRBJ2-3	-
TGTGCCTGGAGTTTGAGCTTTACTAACTATGGCTACACCTTC	CAWSLSFTNYGYTF	-	14	TRBV30	TRBJ1-2	-
TGTGCCAGCAGCTCGGACAGAGCGAACTATGGCTACACCTTC	CASSSDRANYGYTF	-	14	TRBV9	TRBJ1-2	-
TGTGCCACCAGCAGAGATTGGTCTTACGAGCAGTACTTC	CATSRDWSYEQYF	-	13	TRBV15	TRBJ2-7	-
TGTGCCAGCAGCTATACGAGTCCGGGCACTGAAGCTTTCTTT	CASSYTSPGTEAFF	few	14	TRBV7-9	TRBJ1-1	-
TGTGCCAGCCGGACTAGCGGGAACTACGAGCAGTACTTC	CASRTSGNYEQYF	-	13	TRBV12-3/TRBV12-4	TRBJ2-7	TRBD2
TGTGCCAGCAAGAAGGGGGTCTGGTATGGCTACACCTTC	CASKKGVWYGYTF	once	13	TRBV2	TRBJ1-2	-
TGTGCCAGCAGTGAACCGTGGCGGAATTCTGGCTACACCTTC	CASSEPWRNSGYTF	-	14	TRBV6-1	TRBJ1-2	-
TGTGCCAGTGCAGGGATGGGAAATCAGCCCCAGCATTTT	CASAGMGNQPQHF	-	13	TRBV19	TRBJ1-5	-
TGTGCCAGCAGCCTCCGACAGGGGGGAGAGTCTGAAGCTTTCTTT	CASSLRQGGESEAFF	once	15	TRBV4-2	TRBJ1-1	TRBD1
TGTGCCAGCAGCTTGAAGGGGGGAGTGCAAGAGACCCAGTACTTC	CASSLKGGVQETQYF	-	15	TRBV5-8	TRBJ2-5	-
TGTGCCAGCAGCAAAGAGTCGGAAACTGGGACTGAAGCTTTCTTT	CASSKESETGTEAFF	once	15	TRBV21-1	TRBJ1-1	-
TGTGCCAGCAGCTTGACCGTTGCGAACACCGGGGAGCTGTTTTTT	CASSLTVANTGELFF	few	15	TRBV7-2	TRBJ2-2	-
TGTGCCAGCAGTGAACTAGGGGGGGGCGAAAAACTGTTTTTT	CASSELGGGEKLFF	-	14	TRBV25-1	TRBJ1-4	-